The 9 T cell receptor beta chains in this list originate from one sample, sequenced in a study of CD8+CD57+ T cells in acquired aplastic anemia. Genomic DNA acted as the template from which TCR beta VDJ combination and CDR3 sequence profiling were carried out. TCRdb passed the reads through MiXCR, listing each CDR3 protein once. The sample lists roughly 80,000 distinct CDR3 sequences; approximately 46% were seen once. Source material: sorted CD4+, CD8+, or CD8+CD57+ T cells (not recorded which) from PBMCs. These receptor sequences come from a human donor in good health, serving as a control.

Only a few counts were recorded for this clonotype. The V and J genes are TRBV11-2 and TRBJ1-5; no definite D call. Trimming left V 2 bases short and J 3 bases short, with 11 bases between. The germline gives CDR1 SGHAT, CDR2 FQNNGV. The CDR3 has 15 amino acids. The CDR3 DNA sequence: TGTGCCAGCAGCTTATTCTCGAGCCCCAATCAGCCCCAGCATTTT. This gives the protein CASSLFSSPNQPQHF.

The chain combines TRBV20-1 with TRBJ2-7, with 9 positions matching TRBD1. J gave up 2 bases and V 3 bases, and 2 bases lay outside the gene matches. Germline V gene sequence: CDR1 DFQATT, CDR2 SNEGSKA (reference sequence). The CDR3 is made up of 13 amino acids. The CDR3, as DNA: TGCAGTGCTAGGTGGACAGGGGCCTACGAGCAGTACTTC. It specifies CSARWTGAYEQYF.

The V call is TRBV29-1, the J call TRBJ2-5; 14 bases line up with TRBD2. The CDR3 loop spans 16 amino acids. V shed 6 bases, J shed 4 bases, and the junction held 10 bases outside the gene matches. The germline CDR1 and CDR2 sequences are SQVTM and ANQGSEA. The CDR3 region has the DNA TGCAGCGTCGTGGATTCGGGACTAGCGGGAGCAGAGACCCAGTACTTC. This sequence encodes CSVVDSGLAGAETQYF.

In this sample, this clonotype turned up a few times. The CDR3 region has the DNA TGTGCCAGCACCGATCCGGGTCAAAGGGGCTACACCTTC. Translating gives CASTDPGQRGYTF. The chain combines TRBV25-1 with TRBJ1-2; D is uncertain. This CDR3 has 13 amino acids. Germline CDR1 and CDR2: MGHDK and SYGVNS. Trimming pared 7 bases from V and 8 bases from J, leaving 17 bases between.

This clonotype occurred many times. The rearrangement uses TRBV9 and TRBJ1-2, with a tentative D call TRBD1 (6 bases). Germline loops: CDR1 SGDLS, CDR2 YYNGEE. Trimming shortened V by 4 bases and J by 7 bases, and 14 bases separated the two germline ends. CDR3 length: 13 residues. CDR3 loop: CASSTSTGRGYTF. The CDR3 DNA follows: TGTGCCAGCAGCACTTCGACAGGCCGTGGCTACACCTTC.

The chain is built from TRBV29-1 and TRBJ2-5; no clear D gene. The CDR3 covers 13 residues. Trimming cost V 6 bases and J 0 bases, with 11 bases left between them. Germline CDR1 reads SQVTM; CDR2 reads ANQGSEA. The CDR3 loop reads CSVYQENQETQYF. DNA of the CDR3: TGCAGCGTGTACCAGGAGAACCAAGAGACCCAGTACTTC. The complete variable domain, with remaining parts taken from reference TRBV29-1 and TRBJ2-5, reads SAVISQKPSRDICQRGTSLTIQCQVDSQVTMMFWYRQQPGQSLTLIATANQGSEATYESGFVIDKFPISRPNLTFSTLTVSNMSPEDSSIYLCSVYQENQETQYFGPGTRLLVL.

This clonotype is hyperexpanded. This chain links TRBV19 with TRBJ1-5; the D is unclear. V lost 3 bases and J 7 bases, leaving 10 bases between the germline ends. CDR3 length equals 13 residues. Germline lookup yields CDR1 LNHDA and CDR2 SQIVND (reference sequence). CDR3: CASSITAQQPQHF. The DNA for the CDR3 is TGTGCCAGTAGTATTACAGCACAACAGCCCCAGCATTTT.

The chain combines TRBV7-2 with TRBJ1-6; the D gene is possibly TRBD1 (5 bases). With 1 base removed from V and 0 bases from J, the gap between germline ends came to 13 bases. CDR1 SGHTA and CDR2 FQGNSA come from the germline V gene. The CDR3 contains 18 residues. The CDR3 bases are TGTGCCAGCAGCTTAGAGGGACTCGGGAGCTCCTATAATTCACCCCTCCACTTT. It yields the protein CASSLEGLGSSYNSPLHF.

V gene TRBV12-3 or TRBV12-4 combines with J gene TRBJ2-7; weak D call: TRBD2 (6 bases). The V gene lost 5 bases and the J gene lost 6 bases, with 11 bases spanning the gap. The length of the CDR3 is 12 residues. Written as DNA, the CDR3 is TGTGCCAGCAGTCCCGGGACTCCCGAGCAGTACTTC. Its translation is CASSPGTPEQYF.